The T cell receptor (beta chain) under discussion was sequenced for a study of cytomegalovirus exposure and HLA in healthy donors. There are a few counts of this clone. What it binds is not known. Unmatched junction bases numbered 4, after V lost 2 bases and J lost 2 bases. The CDR3 has 15 residues. Germline V gene lookup returns CDR1 SGHRS and CDR2 YFSETQ. A roughly 120-subject validation cohort, separate from the approximately 720-subject first cohort, supplied the donors. Whole-study findings and limits: CMV antigen specificity was confirmed in vitro for a few CMV-associated chains.

Here immunoSEQ multiplex PCR was the method, and the copy in TCRdb shows in-frame clones only, minus some. The profile covers more than 55,000 clones, with 90% to 97% appearing a single time and 0.85% to 1% taken by the ten largest. This chain joins TRBV5-1 and TRBJ2-3; 8 bases map to TRBD2. The sequenced sample consisted of PBMCs. The TCR comes from a young man in good health and CMV-seronegative. CDR3 amino acids: CASSLTSGPTDTQYF. CDR3 coding DNA: TGCGCCAGCAGCTTAACTAGCGGACCCACAGATACGCAGTATTTT.